The 23 T cell receptor beta chains in this list originate from one sample, sequenced in a study of Graves' ophthalmopathy and Graves' hyperthyroidism listed by TCRdb under 2018. Reads for this sample came from an Illumina HiSeq 2000. For repertoire sequencing, TCR beta CDR3 regions were amplified from RNA transcripts. The first round of RT-PCR was done with HTBI primers and the Qiagen OneStep RT-PCR kit, and was followed by a second round of multiplex PCR, then size selection and purification. Using fastp at Q25 and MiXCR, TCRdb reprocessed the public reads and kept productive beta chains. Each CDR3 protein appears once, grouped with its most common genes and DNA. The sample table lists hundreds of thousands of distinct CDR3 sequences, over 20% of them with a count of one. The ten largest account for around 6.5% of the sample. The sequenced material came from peripheral blood. The receptor source for this set is a woman under 30 with stable Graves' hyperthyroidism. Some clones in this sample may be carry-over from other donors' samples. Donor details come from another sample of the same person, matched by shared clones.

The V call is TRBV20-1, the J call TRBJ2-2, with TRBD1 matching over 8 bases. The CDR3 is 15 amino acids. With 3 bases clipped from V and 7 bases from J, the junction kept 10 bases outside the gene matches. CDR1 and CDR2 from the germline V gene are DFQATT and SNEGSKA (reference sequence). In DNA form, the CDR3 reads TGCAGTGCTAGGCCAAGGACAGGGTTTCACGGGGAGCTGTTTTTT. Translating gives CSARPRTGFHGELFF.

This clonotype showed up many times. This chain uses TRBV20-1 with TRBJ1-6; tentative D call: TRBD1 (6 bases). The CDR3 contains 17 residues. V was pared by 2 bases and J by 0 bases, with 14 bases between. In germline, CDR1 is DFQATT, CDR2 SNEGSKA (reference sequence). DNA of the CDR3: TGCAGTGCTAGATCGCACTCAGGGGACTCCTATAATTCACCCCTCCACTTT. Protein product: CSARSHSGDSYNSPLHF.

About this clonotype: This may be a read error, as it is one base from a much larger clone. J is TRBJ2-6 and V is TRBV29-1; 8 nucleotides align to TRBD2. Germline loops: CDR1 SQVTM, CDR2 ANQGSEA. This CDR3 spans 19 amino acids. The chain's CDR3 is CSVEDYLRAGGSGANVLSF. CDR3 sequence (DNA): TGCAGCGTTGAAGATTATTTACGGGCGGGGGGCTCTGGGGCCAACGTCCTGTCTTTC. Drawing the rest from reference TRBV29-1 and TRBJ2-6, the complete variable domain is SAVISQKPSRDICQRGTSLTIQCQVDSQVTMMFWYRQQPGQSLTLIATANQGSEATYESGFVIDKFPISRPNLTFSTLTVSNMSPEDSSIYLCSVEDYLRAGGSGANVLSFGAGSRLTVL.

This clonotype was seen a handful of times. This chain joins TRBV19 and TRBJ2-2; D may correspond to TRBD1 or TRBD2 (5 bases each). Germline V lookup: CDR1 LNHDA, CDR2 SQIVND (reference sequence). This CDR3 spans 17 amino acids. V gave up 3 bases and J gave up 6 bases, with 20 bases separating them. The CDR3 nucleotides read TGTGCCAGTAGTATGGGGCTCGGGCTAGCTATGGCCGGGGAGCTGTTTTTT. It translates to CASSMGLGLAMAGELFF.

This clonotype showed up many times. The chain carries TRBV27 and TRBJ1-5; the D gene is possibly TRBD1 (5 bases). Trimming cost V 10 bases and J 2 bases, with 12 bases left between them. This CDR3 has 13 residues. Germline V gene sequence: CDR1 MNHEY, CDR2 SMNVEV (reference sequence). The DNA for the CDR3 is TGTGCCACCTCCCTGGGGGGCAATCAGCCCCAGCATTTT. Protein: CATSLGGNQPQHF.

This clonotype was seen many times. This rearrangement joins TRBV6-5 to TRBJ2-7; TRBD1 matches 11 bases. The germline V gene encodes CDR1 MNHEY and CDR2 SVGAGI. With V trimmed by 6 bases and J by 4 bases, 8 bases remained unmatched. The CDR3 is made up of 15 amino acids. This CDR3 is CASSPWTGGKYEQYF. The CDR3 DNA sequence: TGTGCCAGCAGCCCCTGGACAGGGGGCAAGTACGAGCAGTACTTC.

The chain carries TRBV7-8 and TRBJ2-2; 14 nucleotides agree with TRBD2. Germline CDR1 reads SGHVS; CDR2 reads FQNEAQ. V shed 4 bases and J 4 bases; nucleotides not matched to a gene: 8. There are 18 residues in the CDR3. CDR3 loop: CASSYIPGLAGVTGELFF. The CDR3 bases are TGTGCCAGCAGCTATATACCGGGACTAGCGGGAGTCACCGGGGAGCTGTTTTTT.

The chain recombines TRBV10-3 with TRBJ1-2; 7 bases line up with TRBD1. The V gene's germline CDR1 is ENHRY and CDR2 SYGVKD. The CDR3 covers 13 residues. With 5 bases clipped from V and 4 bases from J, the junction kept 4 bases outside the gene matches. The CDR3 nucleotides read TGTGCCATCAGTCGGGACAGCCTCTATGGCTACACCTTC. Its protein product is CAISRDSLYGYTF.

The V gene is TRBV18, the J gene TRBJ2-5; D remains unclear. V was pared by 4 bases and J by 4 bases, with 10 bases between. The CDR3 totals 13 residues. Germline lookup yields CDR1 KGHSH and CDR2 LQKENI. In DNA form, the CDR3 reads TGTGCCAGCTCACGGAAGGTGGGAGAGACCCAGTACTTC. Translation gives CASSRKVGETQYF.

The chain carries TRBV6-1 and TRBJ2-7; TRBD1 is a possible D gene (5 bases). The germline V and J ends were trimmed by 3 bases and 2 bases, with 11 bases remaining between them. Per germline, CDR1 MNHNS and CDR2 SASEGT. The CDR3 is 14 amino acids. Written as DNA, the CDR3 is TGTGCCAGCAGTGACAGGGATCTCACCTACGAGCAGTACTTC. Residues: CASSDRDLTYEQYF.

This clonotype has at least ten counts. The chain links TRBV12-3 or TRBV12-4 to TRBJ1-1; D uncertain. The CDR3 is 13 amino acids. V lost 3 bases and J lost 7, with 12 bases in between. CDR3 nucleotides: TGTGCCAGCAGTTTTCGGACTGATGGTGAAGCTTTCTTT. Amino acids: CASSFRTDGEAFF.

This clonotype occurred many times. The chain is built from TRBV7-3 and TRBJ2-2, with a tentative D call TRBD2 (6 bases). Trimming left V 4 bases short and J 3 bases short, with 12 bases between. Germline lookup yields CDR1 SGHTA and CDR2 FQGTGA. The CDR3 length is 15 residues. This chain's CDR3 is CASSSTGDYTGELFF. The DNA for the CDR3 is TGTGCCAGCAGCTCGACCGGGGACTACACCGGGGAGCTGTTTTTT. Supplemented by reference TRBV7-3 and TRBJ2-2, the full variable domain reads GAGVSQTPSNKVTEKGKYVELRCDPISGHTALYWYRQSLGQGPEFLIYFQGTGAADDSGLPNDRFFAVRPEGSVSTLKIQRTERGDSAVYLCASSSTGDYTGELFFGEGSRLTVL.

CDR3 in amino acids: CASSVGRLAGGVQETQYF. DNA of the CDR3: TGTGCCAGCAGCGTAGGCCGGCTAGCGGGAGGAGTCCAAGAGACCCAGTACTTC. The chain recombines TRBV9 with TRBJ2-5; 11 nucleotides line up with TRBD2. The V gene's germline CDR1 is SGDLS and CDR2 YYNGEE. Trimming took 0 bases from V and 1 from J; bases not matched to a gene: 8. The CDR3 is 18 amino acids.

This clonotype was detected ten times or more. The rearrangement uses TRBV6-1 and TRBJ2-2, with D perhaps assigned TRBD1 or TRBD2 (5 bases each). V was trimmed by 6 bases and J by 5 bases, leaving 16 bases between them. This CDR3 is 15 amino acids long. In germline, CDR1 is MNHNS, CDR2 SASEGT. CDR3 residues: CASRPPGRDTGELFF. The CDR3 DNA reads as TGTGCCAGCAGGCCCCCGGGACGGGATACCGGGGAGCTGTTTTTT.

The chain has TRBV10-1 and TRBJ2-3; possibly TRBD2 for D (5 bases). Germline assignment: CDR1 WNHNN and CDR2 SYGVQD (reference sequence). This CDR3 is built from 16 residues. V was trimmed by 0 bases and J by 1 base, leaving 11 bases between them. This CDR3 reads CASSESRRAGTDTQYF. DNA of the CDR3: TGCGCCAGCAGTGAGTCGAGGCGGGCCGGCACAGATACGCAGTATTTT.

This clonotype has ten or more counts. The chain joins TRBV2 to TRBJ2-5; the D is unclear. The V and J ends lost 4 bases and 8 bases respectively, with 14 bases between them. Germline CDR1 is SNHLY and CDR2 is FYNNEI. The CDR3 is made up of 13 amino acids. The CDR3 region is CASSVNGKETQYF. In DNA, the CDR3 is TGTGCCAGCAGTGTAAACGGCAAGGAAACCCAGTACTTC.

A remark on this clonotype: As the CDR3 is not closed by the conserved phenylalanine or tryptophan, this likely results from a read error. The V gene is TRBV6-2 or TRBV6-3, the J gene TRBJ1-2; tentatively, D is TRBD1 (6 bases). Germline-derived CDR1 and CDR2 are MNHEY and SVGEGT. V was clipped by 8 bases and J by 7 bases, with 17 bases between them. The CDR3 runs to 13 residues. CDR3 nucleotides: TGTGCCAGCTCTACAGGGCAATCATCTGGCTACACCTAC. Translated: CASSTGQSSGYTY.

The sample holds many counts of this clonotype. The chain recombines TRBV6-1 with TRBJ1-2; the D gene is possibly TRBD1 (5 bases). The V gene's germline CDR1 is MNHNS and CDR2 SASEGT. The CDR3 is made up of 14 amino acids. V gave up 10 bases and J gave up 6 bases, with 21 bases separating them. The CDR3: CATRGGGEANGYTF. CDR3 DNA: TGTGCCACCCGGGGCGGCGGGGAGGCGAATGGCTACACCTTC.

This clonotype came up many times. V usage is TRBV7-3 and J usage is TRBJ1-1; 9 nucleotides line up with TRBD1. CDR1 and CDR2 (germline): SGHTA, FQGTGA. V dropped 6 bases and J dropped 4; count of bases not matched to a gene: 6. This CDR3 is built from 14 residues. The CDR3 sequence: CASSTGQGFTEAFF. In DNA form, the CDR3 reads TGTGCCAGCAGTACGGGACAGGGTTTCACTGAAGCTTTCTTT.

The table lists this clonotype with a few counts. V and J are TRBV6-1 and TRBJ1-5; D is undetermined. This CDR3 region has 13 residues. Germline CDR1 MNHNS, CDR2 SASEGT. V lost 2 bases, J lost 5 bases, and 7 bases lay in between. CDR3: CASSEWMDQPQHF. CDR3 nucleotide sequence: TGTGCCAGCAGTGAATGGATGGATCAGCCCCAGCATTTT.

This clonotype was seen at least ten times. The chain has TRBV11-2 and TRBJ2-7, with D uncertain. This CDR3 is built from 15 residues. Germline-derived CDR1 and CDR2 are SGHAT and FQNNGV. V was pared by 3 bases and J by 2 bases, with 14 bases between. The CDR3 DNA reads as TGTGCCAGCAGCTTTATTCGTGGCAGCACCTACGAGCAGTACTTC. Protein: CASSFIRGSTYEQYF.

The chain recombines TRBV29-1 with TRBJ1-1; no firm D call. V lost 4 bases and J 0 bases, leaving 9 bases between the germline ends. This CDR3 is 13 amino acids long. CDR1 and CDR2 (germline): SQVTM, ANQGSEA. As DNA, the CDR3 is TGCAGCGTTGTGGTTGAACTGAACACTGAAGCTTTCTTT. This sequence encodes CSVVVELNTEAFF.

This clonotype was counted at least ten times. The chain combines TRBV27 with TRBJ2-7; D unresolved. Trimming took off 2 bases at V and 3 bases at J, with 8 bases between the two ends. Germline V gene lookup returns CDR1 MNHEY and CDR2 SMNVEV (reference sequence). This CDR3 has 13 amino acids. CDR3 in amino acids: CASSLTTSYEQYF. DNA for the CDR3: TGTGCCAGCAGTTTAACGACCAGCTACGAGCAGTACTTC.